The next 9 T cell receptor beta chains were all read from a single sample in a study of shared clonotypes between healthy human individuals. Repertoires were generated with immunoSEQ multiplex PCR, while TCRdb's copy carries only in-frame clones and drops some. The top ten clones hold around 1.2% of a sample with about 2 million clones, 85% to 95% of them seen once. Naive CD8 cells comprised CD45RO-negative, CCR7-positively selected cells, excluding terminally differentiated effector memory CD45RA+ cells. Material: naive CD8+ T cells sorted from blood. The receptors originated from a man aged 18 to 29 in good health.

This chain links TRBV11-2 with TRBJ2-3; TRBD2 is a possible D gene (7 bases). The CDR3 totals 17 residues. V gave up 5 bases and J gave up 2 bases, with 20 bases separating them. Germline assignment: CDR1 SGHAT and CDR2 FQNNGV. CDR3 bases: TGTGCCAGCAGCCCTCCCGCTGGAGGGGGGGACACAGATACGCAGTATTTT. This translates into CASSPPAGGGDTDTQYF.

CDR3 region: CASSPWEVYYGYTF. The CDR3 DNA sequence: TGCGCCAGCAGCCCCTGGGAGGTCTACTATGGCTACACCTTC. The chain combines TRBV5-1 with TRBJ1-2; D not resolved. V shed 4 bases and J shed 3 bases, with 13 bases lying between them. CDR1 SGHRS and CDR2 YFSETQ come from the germline V gene. The CDR3 sequence is 14 residues long.

This chain links TRBV5-1 with TRBJ2-5; either TRBD1 or TRBD2 may supply D (5 bases each). The V gene's germline CDR1 is SGHRS and CDR2 YFSETQ. V lost 1 base to trimming and J lost 0 bases, with 13 bases between them. CDR3 length: 16 residues. The CDR3 reads CASSLFGDPYQETQYF. CDR3 in DNA: TGCGCCAGCAGCTTGTTCGGGGACCCCTACCAAGAGACCCAGTACTTC.

The V gene is TRBV10-3, the J gene TRBJ1-1; D might be TRBD1 (5 bases). CDR1 is ENHRY and CDR2 is SYGVKD in the germline V gene. Trimming stripped 6 bases from V and 1 base from J, with 9 bases between. CDR3 length: 13 amino acids. The CDR3 bases are TGTGCCATCAGAGACACAGGGAACACTGAAGCTTTCTTT. It codes for CAIRDTGNTEAFF.

This clone has only one observation. The rearrangement uses TRBV5-1 and TRBJ1-1; 8 positions agree with TRBD1. Germline assignment: CDR1 SGHRS and CDR2 YFSETQ. V lost 7 bases to trimming and J lost 0 bases; unmatched junction nucleotides: 5. The CDR3 length is 14 residues. The CDR3 here is CASAHRGLNTEAFF. The CDR3 coding sequence is TGCGCCAGCGCCCACAGGGGGTTGAACACTGAAGCTTTCTTT.

The rearrangement uses TRBV18 and TRBJ1-2, with TRBD1 as a possible D gene (6 bases). CDR1 is KGHSH, CDR2 LQKENI, per germline. Trimming removed 0 bases at V and 2 bases at J, with 10 bases between. This CDR3 contains 15 residues. DNA for the CDR3: TGTGCCAGCTCACCACCGGCGGGGGCGAACTATGGCTACACCTTC. Translation gives CASSPPAGANYGYTF.

The chain employs TRBV19 and TRBJ2-5; a weak D match, TRBD1 (5 bases). Germline V gene sequence: CDR1 LNHDA, CDR2 SQIVND (reference sequence). This CDR3 has 15 amino acids. Trimming shortened V by 3 bases and J by 5 bases, and 16 bases separated the two germline ends. The chain's CDR3 is CASSIGARTEETQYF. The CDR3, as DNA: TGTGCCAGTAGTATTGGGGCTAGGACGGAGGAGACCCAGTACTTC.

The V gene is TRBV27, the J gene TRBJ2-5, with D perhaps matching TRBD1 (5 bases). The V and J ends lost 4 bases and 1 base respectively, with 13 bases between them. CDR1 and CDR2 (germline): MNHEY, SMNVEV (reference sequence). The CDR3 runs to 15 residues. CDR3 in amino acids: CASSSYADSQETQYF. Here the CDR3 DNA reads TGTGCCAGCAGTTCCTATGCAGACAGCCAAGAGACCCAGTACTTC.

The chain employs TRBV28 and TRBJ2-3, with D possibly called TRBD1 or TRBD2 (5 bases each). This CDR3 spans 12 amino acids. Germline values: CDR1 MDHEN, CDR2 SYDVKM. The V end lost 8 bases, the J end lost 6 bases, and 12 bases lay between the germline ends. The CDR3 sequence: CASGGWGDTQYF. The CDR3 nucleotides are TGTGCCAGCGGAGGCTGGGGGGATACGCAGTATTTT.